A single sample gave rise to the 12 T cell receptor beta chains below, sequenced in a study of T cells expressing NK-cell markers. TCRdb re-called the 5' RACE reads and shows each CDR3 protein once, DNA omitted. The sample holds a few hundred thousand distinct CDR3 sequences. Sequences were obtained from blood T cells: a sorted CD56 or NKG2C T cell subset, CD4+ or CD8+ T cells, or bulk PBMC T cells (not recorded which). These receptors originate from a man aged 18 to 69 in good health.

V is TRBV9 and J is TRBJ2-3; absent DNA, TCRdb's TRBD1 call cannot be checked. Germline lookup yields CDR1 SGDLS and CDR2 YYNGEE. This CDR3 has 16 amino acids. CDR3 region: CASSDHRGGPTDTQYF. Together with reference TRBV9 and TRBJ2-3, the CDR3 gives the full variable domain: DSGVTQTPKHLITATGQRVTLRCSPRSGDLSVYWYQQSLDQGLQFLIQYYNGEERAKGNILERFSAQQFPDLHSELNLSSLELGDSALYFCASSDHRGGPTDTQYFGPGTRLTVL.

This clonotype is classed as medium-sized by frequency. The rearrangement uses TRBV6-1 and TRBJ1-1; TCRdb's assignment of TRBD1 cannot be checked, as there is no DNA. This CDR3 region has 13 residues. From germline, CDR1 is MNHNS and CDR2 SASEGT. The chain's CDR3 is CASSRGQGMGAFF.

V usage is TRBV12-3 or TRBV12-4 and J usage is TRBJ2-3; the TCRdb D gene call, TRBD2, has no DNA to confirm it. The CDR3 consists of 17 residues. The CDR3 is CASSPGRGLAGTDTQYF.

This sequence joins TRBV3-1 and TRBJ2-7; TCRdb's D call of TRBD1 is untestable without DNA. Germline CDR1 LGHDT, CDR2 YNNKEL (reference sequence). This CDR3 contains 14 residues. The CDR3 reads CASSQSRGVSEQYF.

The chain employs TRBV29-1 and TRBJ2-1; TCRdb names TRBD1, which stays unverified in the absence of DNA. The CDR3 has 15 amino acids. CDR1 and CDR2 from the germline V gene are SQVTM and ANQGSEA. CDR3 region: CSVAPRDRGLNEQFF.

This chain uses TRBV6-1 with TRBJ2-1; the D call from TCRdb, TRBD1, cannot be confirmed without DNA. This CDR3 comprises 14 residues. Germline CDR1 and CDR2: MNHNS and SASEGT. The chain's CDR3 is CASSDRGTYNEQFF.

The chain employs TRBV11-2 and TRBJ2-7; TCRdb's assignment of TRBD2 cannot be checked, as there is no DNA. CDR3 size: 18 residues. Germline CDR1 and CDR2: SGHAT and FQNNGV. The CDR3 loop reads CASSLRGLAGGLVYEQYF.

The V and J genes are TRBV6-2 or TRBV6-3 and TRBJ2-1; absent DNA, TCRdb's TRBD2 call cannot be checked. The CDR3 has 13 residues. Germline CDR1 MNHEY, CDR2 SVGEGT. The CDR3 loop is CATSVLEGNEQFF.

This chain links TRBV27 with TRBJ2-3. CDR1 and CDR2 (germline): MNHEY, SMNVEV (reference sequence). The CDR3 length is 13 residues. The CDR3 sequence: CASRLLRTDTQYF.

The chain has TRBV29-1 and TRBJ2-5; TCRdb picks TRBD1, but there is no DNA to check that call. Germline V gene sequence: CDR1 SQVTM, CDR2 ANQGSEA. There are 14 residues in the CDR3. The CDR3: CSARRGSNAETQYF.

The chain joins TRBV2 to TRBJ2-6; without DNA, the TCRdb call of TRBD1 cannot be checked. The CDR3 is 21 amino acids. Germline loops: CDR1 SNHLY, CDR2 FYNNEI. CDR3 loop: CASSTPSVGESTLSGANVLTF.

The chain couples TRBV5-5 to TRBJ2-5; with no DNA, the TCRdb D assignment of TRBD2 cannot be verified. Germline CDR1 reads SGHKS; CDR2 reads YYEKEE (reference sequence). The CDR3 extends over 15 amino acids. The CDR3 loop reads CASSLVRGGGETQYF.